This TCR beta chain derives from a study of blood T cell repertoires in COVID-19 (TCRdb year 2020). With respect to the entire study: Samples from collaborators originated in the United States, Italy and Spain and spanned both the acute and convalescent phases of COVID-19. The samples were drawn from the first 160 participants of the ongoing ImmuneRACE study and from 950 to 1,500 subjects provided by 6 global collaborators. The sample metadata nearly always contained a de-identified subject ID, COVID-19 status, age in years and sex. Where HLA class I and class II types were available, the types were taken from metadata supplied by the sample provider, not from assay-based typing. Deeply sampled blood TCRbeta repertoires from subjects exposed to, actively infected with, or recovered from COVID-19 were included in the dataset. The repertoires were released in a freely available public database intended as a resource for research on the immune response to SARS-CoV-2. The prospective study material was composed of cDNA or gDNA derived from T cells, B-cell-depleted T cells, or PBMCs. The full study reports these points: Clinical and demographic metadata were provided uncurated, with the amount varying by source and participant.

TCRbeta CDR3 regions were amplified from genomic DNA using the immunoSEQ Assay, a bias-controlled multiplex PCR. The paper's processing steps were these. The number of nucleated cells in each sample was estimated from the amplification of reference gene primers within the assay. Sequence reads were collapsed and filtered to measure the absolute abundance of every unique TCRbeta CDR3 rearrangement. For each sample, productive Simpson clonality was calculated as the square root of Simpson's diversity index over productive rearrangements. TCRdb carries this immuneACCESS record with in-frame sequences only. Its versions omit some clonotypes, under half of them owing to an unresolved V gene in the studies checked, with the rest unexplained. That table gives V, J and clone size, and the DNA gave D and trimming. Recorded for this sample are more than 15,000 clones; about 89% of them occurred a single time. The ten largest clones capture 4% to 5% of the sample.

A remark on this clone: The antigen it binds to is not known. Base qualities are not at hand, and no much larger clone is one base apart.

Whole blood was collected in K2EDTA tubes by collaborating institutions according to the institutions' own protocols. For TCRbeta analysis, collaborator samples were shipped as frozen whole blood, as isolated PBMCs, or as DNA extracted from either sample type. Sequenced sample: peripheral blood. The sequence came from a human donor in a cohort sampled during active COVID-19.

The bases read TGTGCCAGCAGTTACGGGACAGGACAGCCGCCGGATTATGGCTACACCTTC. It specifies CASSYGTGQPPDYGYTF. The chain was built from TRBV6-2 or TRBV6-3 and TRBJ1-2; the central 8 bases match TRBD1. Trimming removed 2 bases from V and 5 bases from J; the gene matches leave 13 bases unexplained. The CDR3 runs 17 residues from the cysteine to the phenylalanine. This entry keeps only the CDR3 DNA: 51 bases, framed from base 1. CDR1 and CDR2 are read off the germline V gene as MNHEY and SVGEGT.